Described below is a single T cell receptor (beta chain) sequence and its context. This clone's antigen is unknown. The sample comes from a study of monozygotic twins with inflammatory bowel disease (dated by TCRdb to the late 2010s). For context, the study as a whole: The full study comprised 28 monozygotic twin pairs: nine German pairs (four IBD-concordant, five IBD-discordant) and 19 IBD-discordant Danish pairs. Disease-associated traits were sought mainly through comparisons between IBD patients and their genetically identical healthy co-twins within discordant pairs. Each individual had, on average, about 151 000 unique TCRalpha sequences and 181 000 unique TCRbeta sequences available for analysis.

Study-level results and caveats: The results gave no support for a single strong signal or clonotype linked to IBD. Compared with healthy twins, IBD patients had fewer clonotypes in common with other individuals, a difference most pronounced in patients showing signs of disease activity. Repertoire similarity did not differ between concordant and discordant twins, possibly due to limited statistical power. The analysis was unable to tell different T cell subtypes apart. Background noise and inter-individual variability may have been introduced into the repertoires by the differing immunosuppressive treatments among patients. Measured by the inverse Simpson index, TCRbeta repertoire diversity was lower in IBD patients than in their healthy co-twins.

The germline V gene sets CDR1 to SGHTA and CDR2 to FQGNSA. Including the terminal cysteine and phenylalanine, the CDR3 comprises 15 residues. A DNA sequence was not provided. From each donor, an approximately 2.3 ml peripheral blood sample was collected into PAXgene tubes and kept at -80 degrees C. Without T cell sorting, total RNA was isolated from whole blood using the PAXgene blood miRNA kit on an automated QIAcube. Deep TCRalpha and TCRbeta repertoire profiling with unique molecular barcoding was performed on peripheral blood of monozygotic twin pairs concordant or discordant for inflammatory bowel disease. For every twin pair, smoking habits were documented, and each individual was categorised as a current, former or never smoker. The protocol used for the library was 5' RACE. The input for every TCR library was approximately 3,500 ng of total RNA. For each sample, cDNA synthesis with SMARTScribe reverse transcriptase was split into eight separate reactions. During cDNA synthesis, unique molecular identifiers containing a 6-nucleotide sample barcode were introduced by template switching. TCRalpha and TCRbeta cDNA was amplified by two nested PCRs of approximately 17 and 9 cycles, with bead purification after each PCR. Before amplification, cDNA was treated with uracil DNA-glycosylase and purified using the QIAquick PCR purification kit. The second PCR added Illumina TruSeq-compatible adapters along with sample-specific barcodes. TapeStation and Qubit were used to check library quality and concentration, and 4.5 to 5 ng of each library was pooled. Sequencing of the pooled libraries was done on an Illumina HiSeq2500 single-index Rapid Run using custom sequencing primers and 2 x 100 bp reads. In the source study's methods: PCR and sequencing errors were corrected by UMI-based consensus assembly using MiGEC version 1.2.6. MiXCR version 2.1.1 handled V(D)J alignment, clonotype assembly and CDR3 extraction. To normalise gene usage, clonotype sharing and MAIT/NKT TCR abundance, the analysis used the top 1000, 10 000 and 20 000 clonotypes per sample. After downsampling to 27 000 UMIs, diversity was calculated as the inverse Simpson index using the vegan R package. Statistical testing used paired Mann-Whitney U tests on the discordant twin pairs and applied Benjamini-Hochberg correction for multiple testing. TCRdb reprocessed the reads and assigns one entry to each CDR3 protein sequence, leaving out DNA. TCRdb's processing, not the authors', yielded these V and J calls. The table held for this sample gives about 450,000 distinct CDR3 sequences. 2% to 3% of the sample goes to the ten largest clones.

This sequence originates from a human donor with ulcerative colitis or Crohn's disease, or a healthy co-twin of an affected twin (not recorded which). The sample was blood. The rearranged segments are TRBV7-2 and TRBJ2-7; there is no DNA to check the TCRdb D call of TRBD1. The CDR3 protein sequence reads: CASSFSGTPTYEQYF.